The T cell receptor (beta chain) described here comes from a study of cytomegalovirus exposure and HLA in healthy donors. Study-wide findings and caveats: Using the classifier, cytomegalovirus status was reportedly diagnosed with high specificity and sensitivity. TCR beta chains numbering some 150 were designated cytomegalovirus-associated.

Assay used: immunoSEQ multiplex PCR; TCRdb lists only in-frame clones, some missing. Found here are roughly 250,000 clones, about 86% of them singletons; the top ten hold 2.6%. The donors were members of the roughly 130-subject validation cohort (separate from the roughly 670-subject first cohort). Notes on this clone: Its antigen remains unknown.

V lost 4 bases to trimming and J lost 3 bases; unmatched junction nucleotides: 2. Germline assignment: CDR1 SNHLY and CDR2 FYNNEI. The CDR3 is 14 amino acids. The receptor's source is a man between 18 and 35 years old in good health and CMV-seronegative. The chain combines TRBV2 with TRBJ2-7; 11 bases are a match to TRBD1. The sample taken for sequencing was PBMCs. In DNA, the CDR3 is TGTGCCAGCAGTGGGACAGGGGGCGGCTACGAGCAGTACTTC. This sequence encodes CASSGTGGGYEQYF.